The clone carrying this TCR beta chain was counted between two and nine times. This sample stems from a study of T-cell reconstitution after alpha-beta-depleted transplantation in children. V shed 7 bases and J shed 5 bases, with 9 bases lying between them. The length of the CDR3 is 11 residues. In germline, CDR1 is SGHDN, CDR2 FVKESK. Preparation of the TCRbeta library used unique molecular identifiers. TCRdb passed the PCR reads through MiXCR, listing each CDR3 protein once. Of about 270,000 distinct CDR3 sequences detected, 9.9% appear once; the ten largest clones hold roughly 9.1%. The V gene is TRBV14, the J gene TRBJ2-7; TRBD1 might be the D (5 bases). This receptor was identified in a human donor who donated a stem cell graft to a child with SCID. Sequenced here: PBMCs from the stem cell graft donor, sampled from the stem cell graft. The CDR3 reads CASIQGHEQYF. Written as DNA, the CDR3 is TGTGCCAGCATTCAGGGCCACGAGCAGTACTTC.